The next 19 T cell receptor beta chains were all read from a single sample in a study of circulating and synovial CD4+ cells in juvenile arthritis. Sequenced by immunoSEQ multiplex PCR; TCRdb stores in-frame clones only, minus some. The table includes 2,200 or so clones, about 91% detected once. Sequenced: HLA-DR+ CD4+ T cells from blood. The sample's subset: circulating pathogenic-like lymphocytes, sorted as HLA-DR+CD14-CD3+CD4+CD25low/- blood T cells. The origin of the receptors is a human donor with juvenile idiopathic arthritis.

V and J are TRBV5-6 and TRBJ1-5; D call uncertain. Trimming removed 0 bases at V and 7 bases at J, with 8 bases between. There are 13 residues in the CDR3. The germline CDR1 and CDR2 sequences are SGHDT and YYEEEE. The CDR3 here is CASSLASGQPQHF. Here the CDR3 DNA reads TGTGCCAGCAGCTTGGCCAGCGGGCAGCCCCAGCATTTT.

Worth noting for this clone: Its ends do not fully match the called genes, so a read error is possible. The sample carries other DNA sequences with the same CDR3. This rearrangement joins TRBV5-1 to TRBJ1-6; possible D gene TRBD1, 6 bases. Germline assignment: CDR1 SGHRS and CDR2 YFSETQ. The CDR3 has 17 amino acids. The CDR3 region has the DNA TGCGCCAGCAGCTTGGTCCCAATGGGGGCAGGTAATTCCCCCCTCCACTTT. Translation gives CASSLVPMGAGNSPLHF.

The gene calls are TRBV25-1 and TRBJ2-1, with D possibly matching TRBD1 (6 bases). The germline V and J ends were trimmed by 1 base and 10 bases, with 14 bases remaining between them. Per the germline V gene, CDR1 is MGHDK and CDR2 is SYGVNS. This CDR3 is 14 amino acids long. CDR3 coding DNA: TGTGCCAGCAGTGAATTGGGGGCCCTCGGCGAGCAGTTCTTC. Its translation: CASSELGALGEQFF.

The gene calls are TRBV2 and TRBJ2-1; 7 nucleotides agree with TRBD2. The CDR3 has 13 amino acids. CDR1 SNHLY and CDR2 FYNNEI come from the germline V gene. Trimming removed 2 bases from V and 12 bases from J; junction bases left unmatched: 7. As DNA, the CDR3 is TGTGCCAGCAGTGAATCTCCCCGCGGGGGGCAGTTCTTC. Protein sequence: CASSESPRGGQFF.

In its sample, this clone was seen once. The CDR3 DNA reads TGTGCCAGCAGCTTAGGGGGCCAGGGGGTATCTGGAAACACCATATATTTT. Its translation is CASSLGGQGVSGNTIYF. The chain employs TRBV7-2 and TRBJ1-3; 7 bases align to TRBD1. From germline, CDR1 is SGHTA and CDR2 FQGNSA. Trimming took 1 base from V and 1 from J; bases not matched to a gene: 7. There are 17 residues in the CDR3. The variable domain in full, completed from reference TRBV7-2 and TRBJ1-3, reads GAGVSQSPSNKVTEKGKDVELRCDPISGHTALYWYRQSLGQGLEFLIYFQGNSAPDKSGLPSDRFSAERTGGSVSTLTIQRTQQEDSAVYLCASSLGGQGVSGNTIYFGEGSWLTVV.

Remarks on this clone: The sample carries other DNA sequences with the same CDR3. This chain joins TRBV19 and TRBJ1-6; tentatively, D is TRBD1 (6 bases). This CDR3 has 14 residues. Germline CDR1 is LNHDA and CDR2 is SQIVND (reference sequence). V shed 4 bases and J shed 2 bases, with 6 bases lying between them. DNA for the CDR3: TGTGCCAGTAGTAGGGACACCTATAATTCACCCCTCCACTTT. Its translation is CASSRDTYNSPLHF.

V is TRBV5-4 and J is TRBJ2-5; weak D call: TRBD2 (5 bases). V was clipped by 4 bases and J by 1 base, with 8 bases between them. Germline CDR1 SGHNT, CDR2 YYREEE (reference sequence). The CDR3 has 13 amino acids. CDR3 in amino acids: CASSEGAQETQYF. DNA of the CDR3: TGTGCCAGCAGCGAGGGAGCCCAAGAGACCCAGTACTTC.

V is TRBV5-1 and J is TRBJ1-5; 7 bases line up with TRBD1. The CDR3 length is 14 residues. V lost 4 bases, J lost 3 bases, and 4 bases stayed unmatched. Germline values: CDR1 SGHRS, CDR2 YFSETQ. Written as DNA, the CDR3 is TGCGCCAGCAGCACCACAGGGGACAATCAGCCCCAGCATTTT. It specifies CASSTTGDNQPQHF.

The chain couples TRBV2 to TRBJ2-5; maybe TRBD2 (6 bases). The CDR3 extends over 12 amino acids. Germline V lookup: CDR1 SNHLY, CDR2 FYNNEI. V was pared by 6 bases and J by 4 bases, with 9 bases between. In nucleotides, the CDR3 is TGTGCCAGCAGACGGGAGTCAGAGACCCAGTACTTC. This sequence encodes CASRRESETQYF.

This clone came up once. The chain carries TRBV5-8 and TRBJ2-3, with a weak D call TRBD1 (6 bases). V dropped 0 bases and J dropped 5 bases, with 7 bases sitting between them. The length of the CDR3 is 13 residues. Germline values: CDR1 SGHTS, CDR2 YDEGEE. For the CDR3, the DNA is TGTGCCAGCAGCTTGGGGGGGCTAGATACGCAGTATTTT. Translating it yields CASSLGGLDTQYF.

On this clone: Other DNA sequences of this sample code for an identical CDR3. The CDR3 nucleotides read TGTGCCAGCAGCCCCGGCCAGGGGACGGAGCAGTACTTC. The encoded protein is CASSPGQGTEQYF. This sequence joins TRBV7-8 and TRBJ2-7, with a weak D call TRBD1 (6 bases). The CDR3 totals 13 residues. V lost 5 bases, J lost 7 bases, and 15 bases lay in between. CDR1 and CDR2 from the germline V gene are SGHVS and FQNEAQ.

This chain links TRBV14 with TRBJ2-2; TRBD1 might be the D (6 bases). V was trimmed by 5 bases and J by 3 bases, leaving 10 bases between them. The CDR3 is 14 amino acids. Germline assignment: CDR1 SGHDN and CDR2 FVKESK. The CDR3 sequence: CASSGDIHTGELFF. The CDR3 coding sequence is TGTGCCAGCAGCGGGGACATTCACACCGGGGAGCTGTTTTTT.

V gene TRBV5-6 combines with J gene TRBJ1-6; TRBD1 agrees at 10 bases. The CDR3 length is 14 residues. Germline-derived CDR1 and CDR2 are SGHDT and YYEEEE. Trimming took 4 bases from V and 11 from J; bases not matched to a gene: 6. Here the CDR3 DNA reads TGTGCCAGCAGCACCGACAGGGGGCCGGCACCCCTCCACTTT. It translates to CASSTDRGPAPLHF.

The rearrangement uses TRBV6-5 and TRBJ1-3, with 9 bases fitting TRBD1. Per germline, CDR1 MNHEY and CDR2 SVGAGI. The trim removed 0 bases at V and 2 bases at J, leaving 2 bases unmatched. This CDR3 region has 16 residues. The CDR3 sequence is CASSYSGQGTGNTIYF. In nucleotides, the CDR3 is TGTGCCAGCAGTTACTCGGGACAGGGAACTGGAAACACCATATATTTT.

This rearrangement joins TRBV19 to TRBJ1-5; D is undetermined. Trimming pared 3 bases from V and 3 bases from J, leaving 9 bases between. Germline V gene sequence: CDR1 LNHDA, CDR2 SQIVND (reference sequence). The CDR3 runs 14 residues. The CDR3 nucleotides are TGTGCCAGTAGTATCGAGGCGTACAATCAGCCCCAGCATTTT. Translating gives CASSIEAYNQPQHF.

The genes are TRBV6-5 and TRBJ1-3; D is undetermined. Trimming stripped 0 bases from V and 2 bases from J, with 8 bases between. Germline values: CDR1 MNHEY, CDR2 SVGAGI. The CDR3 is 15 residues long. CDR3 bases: TGTGCCAGCAGTTACTCAGGCGGGGCTGGAAACACCATATATTTT. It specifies CASSYSGGAGNTIYF.

The CDR3 bases are TGTGCCAGTAGTGCTGGGACAGGGGGCTCCTACGAGCAGTACTTC. Translating gives CASSAGTGGSYEQYF. The genes are TRBV19 and TRBJ2-7; 11 bases are shared with TRBD1. Germline V gives CDR1 LNHDA, CDR2 SQIVND (reference sequence). This CDR3 comprises 15 residues. V was clipped by 5 bases and J by 0 bases; unmatched bases: 3.

The CDR3 bases are TGTGCCAGCAGGTTAGCGGGAAATGAGCAGTTCTTC. As protein: CASRLAGNEQFF. This rearrangement joins TRBV5-4 to TRBJ2-1; 8 bases are shared with TRBD2. The CDR3 contains 12 residues. From germline, CDR1 is SGHNT and CDR2 YYREEE (reference sequence). V lost 5 bases and J lost 7; bases outside the gene matches: 2.

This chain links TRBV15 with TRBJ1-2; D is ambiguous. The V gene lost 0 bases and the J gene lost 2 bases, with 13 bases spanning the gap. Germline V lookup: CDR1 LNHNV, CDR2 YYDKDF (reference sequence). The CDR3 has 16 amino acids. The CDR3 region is CATSRDRPGRNYGYTF. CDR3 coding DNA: TGTGCCACCAGCAGAGATCGCCCGGGAAGGAACTATGGCTACACCTTC. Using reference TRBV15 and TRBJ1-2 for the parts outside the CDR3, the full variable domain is DAMVIQNPRYQVTQFGKPVTLSCSQTLNHNVMYWYQQKSSQAPKLLFHYYDKDFNNEADTPDNFQSRRPNTSFCFLDIRSPGLGDTAMYLCATSRDRPGRNYGYTFGSGTRLTVV.